Included here is one TCR beta chain sequence, with context. This sample is drawn from a study of blood T cells in healthy people across ages. The use of a sample-barcoded 5' primer and a J-beta primer mix characterized a second PCR of roughly 6 to 11 cycles. Unique molecular identifiers of 12 random nucleotides labeled each cDNA. MiXCR, applied by TCRdb to the 5' RACE reads, yields one record per CDR3 protein. Among about 1.4 million distinct CDR3 sequences listed, almost 60% were seen once. This receptor was identified in a man in his late teens or twenties in good health. Sequenced: blood.

The CDR3 spells CASSLRTSGGLFETQYF. In DNA form, the CDR3 reads TGTGCCAGCAGCCTGCGGACTAGCGGGGGCTTGTTTGAGACCCAGTACTTC. The chain combines TRBV3-1 with TRBJ2-5; 13 bases match TRBD2. Germline loops: CDR1 LGHDT, CDR2 YNNKEL (reference sequence). The CDR3 covers 17 residues. V lost 4 bases, J lost 5 bases, and 10 bases stayed unmatched.